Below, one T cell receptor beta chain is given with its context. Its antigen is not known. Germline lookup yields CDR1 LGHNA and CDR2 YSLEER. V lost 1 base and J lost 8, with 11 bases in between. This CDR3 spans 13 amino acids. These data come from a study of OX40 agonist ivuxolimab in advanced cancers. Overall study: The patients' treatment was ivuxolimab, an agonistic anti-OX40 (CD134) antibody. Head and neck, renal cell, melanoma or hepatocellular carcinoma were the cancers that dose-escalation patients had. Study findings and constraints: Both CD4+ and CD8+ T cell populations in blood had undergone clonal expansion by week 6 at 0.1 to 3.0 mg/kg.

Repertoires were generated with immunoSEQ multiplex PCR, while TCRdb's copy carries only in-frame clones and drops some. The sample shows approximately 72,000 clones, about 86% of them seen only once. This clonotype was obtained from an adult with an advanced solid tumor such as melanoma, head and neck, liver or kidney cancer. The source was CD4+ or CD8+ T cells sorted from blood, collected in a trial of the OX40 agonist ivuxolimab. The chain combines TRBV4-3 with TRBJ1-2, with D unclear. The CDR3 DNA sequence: TGCGCCAGCAGCCAAGTCGGCTCTCAGGGCTACACCTTC. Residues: CASSQVGSQGYTF.